This T cell receptor (beta chain) originates from a study of cytomegalovirus exposure and HLA in healthy donors. The PCR contained 60 Vbeta and 13 Jbeta primers. Method: immunoSEQ multiplex PCR; TCRdb's copy keeps in-frame clones and lacks some. The data contain 100,000 to 150,000 clones, approximately 80% of them singletons. The CDR3 has 10 amino acids. Trimming removed 4 bases from V and 6 bases from J, with 4 bases in between. Per germline, CDR1 SQVTM and CDR2 ANQGSEA. The genes are TRBV29-1 and TRBJ2-1, with no clear D. The TCR sequence derives from a man aged 25-40 years in good health and CMV-seronegative. Sequencing was carried out using PBMCs. This CDR3 reads CSVVLNEQFF. In DNA form, the CDR3 reads TGCAGCGTTGTCCTCAATGAGCAGTTCTTC.